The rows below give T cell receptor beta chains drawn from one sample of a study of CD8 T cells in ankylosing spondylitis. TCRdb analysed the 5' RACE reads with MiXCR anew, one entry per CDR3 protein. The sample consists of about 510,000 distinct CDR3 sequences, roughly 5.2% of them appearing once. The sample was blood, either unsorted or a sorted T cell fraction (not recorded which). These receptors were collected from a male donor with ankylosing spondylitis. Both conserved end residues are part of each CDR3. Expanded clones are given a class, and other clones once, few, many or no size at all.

CDR3: CASSYPRGGVGIQPQHF
length: 17
size: few
V: TRBV6-5
J: TRBJ1-5

CDR3: CASSPDRVSSYNEQFF
length: 16
size: many
V: TRBV5-1
J: TRBJ2-1

CDR3: CASSSRTSEYTDTQYF
length: 16
size: many
V: TRBV5-1
J: TRBJ2-3

CDR3: CASSPGTGYNSPLHF
length: 15
size: many
V: TRBV6-1
J: TRBJ1-6

CDR3: CATSREGLLSGANVLTF
length: 17
size: few
V: TRBV15
J: TRBJ2-6

CDR3: CATSPGLAGTQETQYF
length: 16
size: many
V: TRBV15
J: TRBJ2-5

CDR3: CASSQAAREWRNEQYF
length: 16
size: few
V: TRBV4-2
J: TRBJ2-7

CDR3: CSAPRTGGKETQYF
length: 14
size: many
V: TRBV20-1
J: TRBJ2-5

CDR3: CSASRKTEKLFF
length: 12
size: many
V: TRBV20-1
J: TRBJ1-4

CDR3: CASSLAIGATAQIRSPF
length: 17
size: many
V: TRBV7-2
J: TRBJ2-3

CDR3: CSSSLDGQVFTYEQYF
length: 16
size: NA
V: TRBV7-9
J: TRBJ2-7

CDR3: CASSQIDSYGYTF
length: 13
size: many
V: TRBV5-1
J: TRBJ1-2

CDR3: CASGRGIRTDTQYF
length: 14
size: NA
V: TRBV6-2/TRBV6-3
J: TRBJ2-3

CDR3: CASSLKLAGVTDTQYF
length: 16
size: many
V: TRBV7-6
J: TRBJ2-3

CDR3: CSARDRVAGGLSEQYF
length: 16
size: many
V: TRBV20-1
J: TRBJ2-7

CDR3: CASSLDAGDTQYF
length: 13
size: few
V: TRBV7-7
J: TRBJ2-3

CDR3: CASSLRKGTEAFF
length: 13
size: many
V: TRBV4-1
J: TRBJ1-1

CDR3: CASSVGLAQFF
length: 11
size: NA
V: TRBV6-1
J: TRBJ2-1

CDR3: CASSLGTSVEQYF
length: 13
size: many
V: TRBV12-3/TRBV12-4
J: TRBJ2-7

CDR3: CASRFISGTESYEQYF
length: 16
size: many
V: TRBV27
J: TRBJ2-7

CDR3: CASSFRGGDTGELFF
length: 15
size: many
V: TRBV12-3/TRBV12-4
J: TRBJ2-2

CDR3: CANSWEGEKLFF
length: 12
size: many
V: TRBV10-3
J: TRBJ1-4

CDR3: CASSEGRTGWTDTQYF
length: 16
size: NA
V: TRBV2
J: TRBJ2-3

CDR3: CASSYRVAGGNNEQFF
length: 16
size: NA
V: TRBV6-2/TRBV6-3
J: TRBJ2-1

CDR3: CASSFYPGQGGGNEQFF
length: 17
size: many
V: TRBV7-2
J: TRBJ2-1

CDR3: CASGFTGTGAYEQYF
length: 15
size: few
V: TRBV4-2
J: TRBJ2-7

CDR3: CASSLGLNRKYF
length: 12
size: NA
V: TRBV7-9
J: TRBJ2-7

CDR3: CASSWQGDYGYTF
length: 13
size: few
V: TRBV5-1
J: TRBJ1-2

CDR3: CASSQLIGGVEAFF
length: 14
size: many
V: TRBV7-9
J: TRBJ1-1

CDR3: CAISGRENTEAFF
length: 13
size: many
V: TRBV10-3
J: TRBJ1-1

CDR3: CASSLRGGSNEQFF
length: 14
size: many
V: TRBV5-1
J: TRBJ2-1

CDR3: CASSQPLLGSKNIQYF
length: 16
size: NA
V: TRBV4-1
J: TRBJ2-4

CDR3: CASSIQGTGANVLTF
length: 15
size: few
V: TRBV5-1
J: TRBJ2-6

CDR3: CSATDRVVPEAFF
length: 13
size: many
V: TRBV20-1
J: TRBJ1-1

CDR3: CASSLAGGLTYEQYF
length: 15
size: many
V: TRBV6-2/TRBV6-3
J: TRBJ2-7

CDR3: CATSNWDSGYTF
length: 12
size: many
V: TRBV15
J: TRBJ1-2

CDR3: CASNWGEGANVLTF
length: 14
size: few
V: TRBV4-2
J: TRBJ2-6